The 28 T cell receptor beta chains below come from one sample, sequenced in a study of tumor-infiltrating lymphocytes in primary liver carcinoma. Making TCR beta cDNA involved roughly 0.55 ug total RNA and a constant-region primer. Three nested multiplex PCR rounds of slightly modified ARM-PCR generated TCR beta libraries. The first two PCR rounds used TRBV1-TRBV30 forward primers with a C-beta reverse primer, nine to eleven cycles each. TCRdb independently ran MiXCR on the multiplex PCR reads; one entry per CDR3 protein. Among around 71,000 distinct CDR3 sequences listed, about two thirds were seen once. The tissue used was unsorted bulk material of about 19-33 mg. RNA and DNA were co-extracted from it with the AllPrep DNA/RNA mini kit. The sample taken for sequencing was liver tumor tissue from sampling region 4. The subset: tumor region T4, right-lateral pole. The receptors were sampled from a woman aged 55-70 years with primary liver carcinoma and hepatitis B virus infection.

The chain uses TRBV29-1 and TRBJ2-2; no clear D. Germline V gene lookup returns CDR1 SQVTM and CDR2 ANQGSEA. The CDR3 has 12 amino acids. V was clipped by 8 bases and J by 4 bases, with 11 bases between them. The CDR3 coding sequence is TGCAGCCCTGGATGGTGCACCGGGGAGCTGTTTTTT. This gives the protein CSPGWCTGELFF.

Comment on this clonotype: Sequence at one end of the junction differs from germline and may be a read error. The CDR3 DNA is TGCGCCACCAGCCAAGATTTGACTAGCGGGAGTCGGGATACGCAATATTTT. The encoded protein is CATSQDLTSGSRDTQYF. The genes are TRBV4-1 and TRBJ2-3; 12 nucleotides align to TRBD2. Germline V lookup: CDR1 MGHRA, CDR2 YSYEKL. The CDR3 spans 17 residues.

This clonotype was seen many times. The chain carries TRBV7-8 and TRBJ2-3, with D unresolved. V was pared by 5 bases and J by 0 bases, with 9 bases between. Germline V lookup: CDR1 SGHVS, CDR2 FQNEAQ. This CDR3 has 14 residues. CDR3 sequence: CASSPTPSTDTQYF. The DNA for the CDR3 is TGTGCCAGCAGCCCCACCCCTAGCACAGATACGCAGTATTTT.

This clonotype was observed many times. The V gene is TRBV28, the J gene TRBJ2-7, with 8 positions matching TRBD1. Germline CDR1 and CDR2: MDHEN and SYDVKM. The CDR3 is 14 amino acids. After removal of 7 bases from V and 3 bases from J, the junction contained 8 bases not matched to a gene. The CDR3 region is CASTSTGGLYEQYF. CDR3 nucleotide sequence: TGTGCCAGCACGAGTACAGGGGGTCTCTACGAGCAGTACTTC.

A remark on this clonotype: The junction departs from the called germline gene at one end, perhaps through a read error. The chain combines TRBV11-2 with TRBJ2-3; D is perhaps TRBD2 (6 bases). This CDR3 is built from 16 residues. Germline CDR1 reads SGHAT; CDR2 reads FQNNGV. CDR3 nucleotides: TGTACCAGCAGCTTAACTGTTGGGAGGCCATCAGATACGCAATATTTT. As protein: CTSSLTVGRPSDTQYF.

Note on this clonotype: Germline and junction disagree at one end, which may indicate a read error. V gene TRBV14 combines with J gene TRBJ1-1; D gene uncertain. The germline CDR1 and CDR2 sequences are SGHDN and FVKESK. CDR3 length equals 12 residues. CDR3 nucleotide sequence: TGTGCCAGCAGTCACGAAGCCACTGAAGTTTTCTTT. Translated, it gives CASSHEATEVFF.

About this clonotype itself: This CDR3 is missing its conserved last phenylalanine or tryptophan, likely due to a read error. CDR3 sequence reads: CASGGRTSATYEQYL. The CDR3, as DNA: TGTGCCAGCGGTGGACGGACTAGCGCCACCTACGAGCAGTACTTA. V gene TRBV6-1 combines with J gene TRBJ2-7; 9 nucleotides match TRBD2. The CDR3 contains 15 residues. Per the germline V gene, CDR1 is MNHNS and CDR2 is SASEGT. The J segment lost 2 bases and the V segment lost 8 bases, leaving 10 bases of the junction unmatched.

Turning to this clonotype: At one boundary the junction diverges from the germline segment, which might be a read error. The rearrangement joins TRBV28 to TRBJ2-1, with D perhaps being TRBD1 or TRBD2 (6 bases each). The CDR3 runs 17 residues. Looked up from germline, CDR1 is MDHEN and CDR2 is SYDVKM. CDR3 sequence: CACRGGGATRSYNEQFF. The CDR3 DNA follows: TGTGCCTGCAGGGGAGGCGGGGCCACCAGGTCCTACAATGAGCAGTTCTTC.

This clonotype has ten or more counts. CDR3 nucleotides: TGTGCCAGCACCCCTTACAGGGGGCGAGGGGATTCCTATGGCTACACCTTC. It is translated as CASTPYRGRGDSYGYTF. The rearrangement joins TRBV6-5 to TRBJ1-2; TRBD1 agrees at 9 bases. V trimming: 7 bases; J trimming: 4 bases; junction bases outside the gene matches: 16. Germline loops: CDR1 MNHEY, CDR2 SVGAGI. CDR3 length: 17 residues.

Notes on this clonotype: A much larger clone is a single base away; this may be a read error. This likely comes from a read error, as the CDR3 has no conserved phenylalanine or tryptophan at its end. The chain is built from TRBV30 and TRBJ2-4; 8 nucleotides line up with TRBD2. Germline V lookup: CDR1 GTSNPN, CDR2 SVGIG (reference sequence). The V gene end was trimmed by 1 base and the J gene end by 7 bases; junction bases not matched to a gene: 9. The CDR3 loop spans 15 amino acids. Written as DNA, the CDR3 is TGTGCCTGGAGTGCCCCCGGCGGGGGGAAGAACATTCAGTACGTC. Translating it yields CAWSAPGGGKNIQYV.

This clonotype ranks as medium-sized. This chain joins TRBV6-6 and TRBJ2-2; D may be TRBD1 or TRBD2 (7 bases each). V was cut by 6 bases and J by 3 bases, with 14 bases left in between. CDR3 size: 15 residues. Germline V lookup: CDR1 MNHNY, CDR2 SVGAGI (reference sequence). This chain's CDR3 is CASSREGAHTGELFF. The CDR3, as DNA: TGTGCCAGCAGCAGGGAGGGGGCGCACACCGGGGAGCTGTTTTTT.

This clonotype was found once. With a much larger clone just one base away, this may be a read error. The CDR3 here is CTSSPWTSGRKSETQYF. The CDR3, as DNA: TGTACCAGCAGTCCCTGGACTAGCGGGAGAAAATCGGAGACCCAGTACTTC. This chain joins TRBV28 and TRBJ2-5; 13 bases are a match to TRBD2. Germline values: CDR1 MDHEN, CDR2 SYDVKM. The CDR3 sequence is 17 residues long.

To note about this clonotype: One base away lies a much larger clone, so this may be a sequencing read error. The chain is built from TRBV7-9 and TRBJ2-7; 10 bases map to TRBD2. Germline values: CDR1 SEHNR, CDR2 FQNEAQ (reference sequence). The CDR3 runs 19 residues. The CDR3 DNA sequence: TGTACCAGCAGCGACACAAGCCCTATTAGCGGGAGGCTTCCCTACGAGCAGTACTTC. Translated, it gives CTSSDTSPISGRLPYEQYF.

Turning to this clonotype: The junction shows a germline mismatch at one end, possibly a read error. V gene TRBV2 combines with J gene TRBJ2-7; the D gene is possibly TRBD2 (7 bases). Germline assignment: CDR1 SNHLY and CDR2 FYNNEI. The CDR3 extends over 13 amino acids. This CDR3 is CARSEGGQGKQYF. CDR3 sequence (DNA): TGTGCCAGGAGTGAGGGGGGGCAGGGCAAGCAGTACTTC.

The J gene is TRBJ2-5, the V gene TRBV11-2; TRBD1 agrees at 11 bases. The CDR3 totals 15 residues. After removal of 5 bases from V and 2 bases from J, the junction contained 4 bases not matched to a gene. Germline lookup yields CDR1 SGHAT and CDR2 FQNNGV. CDR3 sequence (DNA): TGTGCCAGCAGCAGGACAGGGGGCAGGCAAGAGACCCAGTACTTC. Its protein product is CASSRTGGRQETQYF. The entire variable domain, with the rest obtained from reference TRBV11-2 and TRBJ2-5, is as follows: EAGVAQSPRYKIIEKRQSVAFWCNPISGHATLYWYQQILGQGPKLLIQFQNNGVVDDSQLPKDRFSAERLKGVDSTLKIQPAKLEDSAVYLCASSRTGGRQETQYFGPGTRLLVL.

There are many counts of this clonotype. The V and J genes are TRBV12-3 or TRBV12-4 and TRBJ2-1, with D possibly TRBD2 on 5 matching bases. This CDR3 has 13 residues. V lost 5 bases and J lost 10, with 15 bases in between. The CDR3: CASSTLPSGEQFF. CDR3 bases: TGTGCCAGCAGTACCCTCCCAAGCGGCGAGCAGTTCTTC.

About this clonotype itself: A read error is possible here, since a much larger clone lies one base away. The DNA is left out, because the CDR3 cannot be placed on it with certainty; the CDR3 is given as TCRdb lists it. This chain connects TRBV7-9 to TRBJ1-1. CDR1 is SEHNR, CDR2 FQNEAQ, per germline (reference sequence). Termini included, the CDR3 measures 15 amino acids. Here the CDR3 reads CASSLFAAGNTEACF.

This clonotype was observed a handful of times. This may arise from a read error, as a much more abundant clone is one base away. The chain recombines TRBV28 with TRBJ2-2; D unclear. Per germline, CDR1 MDHEN and CDR2 SYDVKM. This CDR3 has 16 residues. V was shortened by 5 bases and J by 4 bases, with 17 bases between the two germline ends. This CDR3 is CASSKPNGESTGELFF. For the CDR3, the DNA is TGTGCCAGCAGTAAACCTAACGGAGAGTCCACCGGGGAGCTGTTTTTT.

With respect to this clonotype: Possible read error: a much larger clone is one base away. This chain joins TRBV13 and TRBJ1-1, with a possible D match to TRBD1 (6 bases). Per germline, CDR1 PRHDT and CDR2 FYEKMQ (reference sequence). The CDR3 length is 17 residues. V lost 2 bases and J 0 bases, leaving 16 bases between the germline ends. The CDR3 here is CASSLPLGALMNTEAFF. The CDR3 nucleotides are TGTGCCAGCAGCTTACCCCTGGGGGCCCTCATGAACACTGAAGCTTTCTTT.

As concerns this clonotype: One end of the junction fails to match germline, which may point to a read error. The V and J genes are TRBV5-6 and TRBJ2-1; D not resolved. Germline values: CDR1 SGHDT, CDR2 YYEEEE. The CDR3 is made up of 15 amino acids. This chain's CDR3 is CAISLDPSPYNEQFF. CDR3 sequence (DNA): TGTGCCATCAGCTTGGACCCTTCTCCCTACAATGAGCAGTTCTTC.

To note about this clonotype: One junction end disagrees with the germline gene, perhaps due to a read error. This rearrangement joins TRBV12-3 or TRBV12-4 to TRBJ2-3; 7 nucleotides align to TRBD2. The CDR3 length is 16 residues. As DNA, the CDR3 is TGTGCCAACAGTGACGTAGGGTTAGGGAGGGCCTATACGCAGTATTTT. It encodes CANSDVGLGRAYTQYF.

Of note for this clonotype: This may arise from a read error, as a much more abundant clone is one base away. The chain carries TRBV6-1 and TRBJ2-2, with 11 bases that match TRBD1. The CDR3 has 16 amino acids. The germline V gene encodes CDR1 MNHNS and CDR2 SASEGT. CDR3 DNA: TGTGTCAGCAGTGCCCCGGGACAGGGGGGCTCCGGGGAGCTGTTTTTT. Amino acids: CVSSAPGQGGSGELFF.

The chain carries TRBV7-2 and TRBJ1-6; D call uncertain. Trimming removed 0 bases at V and 5 bases at J, with 8 bases between. The CDR3 runs to 15 residues. Per germline, CDR1 SGHTA and CDR2 FQGNSA. DNA of the CDR3: TGTGCCAGCAGCTTAGCGACAACTAATAATTCACCCCTCCACTTT. The encoded protein is CASSLATTNNSPLHF.

This clonotype occurred many times. V gene TRBV6-4 combines with J gene TRBJ2-2; the match to TRBD2 covers 11 bases. Per the germline V gene, CDR1 is MRHNA and CDR2 is SNTAGT. The CDR3 is 16 residues long. The V gene end was trimmed by 2 bases and the J gene end by 7 bases; junction bases not matched to a gene: 6. CDR3 sequence: CASSDTLAGDVGELFF. The DNA of the CDR3 is TGTGCCAGCAGTGACACACTAGCGGGAGATGTCGGGGAGCTGTTTTTT.

The table lists this clonotype with many counts. The chain recombines TRBV5-1 with TRBJ1-1; D is ambiguous. Per the germline V gene, CDR1 is SGHRS and CDR2 is YFSETQ. This CDR3 has 13 residues. The ends were cut back, 5 bases at V and 6 bases at J, with 14 bases in the middle. The CDR3 region has the DNA TGCGCCAGCAGAACCGGGAGTAGTCCTGAAGCTTTCTTT. Its translation: CASRTGSSPEAFF.

About this clonotype: At one boundary the junction diverges from the germline segment, which might be a read error. The rearrangement joins TRBV5-6 to TRBJ2-3; 9 bases are shared with TRBD2. The CDR3 runs to 15 residues. Germline V lookup: CDR1 SGHDT, CDR2 YYEEEE. CDR3 nucleotide sequence: TGTGCAAGCAGTCGAACCGGGACTAGCCTGACACAGCAGTATTTT. This gives the protein CASSRTGTSLTQQYF.

This clonotype was picked up many times. This sequence joins TRBV6-1 and TRBJ1-5; D is possibly TRBD1 (5 bases). The CDR3 is 14 amino acids. The ends were cut back, 3 bases at V and 2 bases at J, with 8 bases in the middle. Germline CDR1 reads MNHNS; CDR2 reads SASEGT. CDR3 bases: TGTGCCAGCAGTGAGAGCAGGGGCAATCAGCCCCAGCATTTT. Its protein is CASSESRGNQPQHF.

In regard to this clonotype: A read error may account for a junction end that differs from germline. The V call is TRBV28, the J call TRBJ2-7; D perhaps matches TRBD2 (7 bases). CDR1 is MDHEN and CDR2 is SYDVKM in the germline V gene. The CDR3 length is 16 residues. CDR3 sequence: CTSSSRGRGGYYEQYF. CDR3 bases: TGTACCAGCAGTTCCCGGGGGAGGGGGGGTTACTACGAGCAGTACTTC.